These 17 T cell receptor beta chains originate from one sample sequenced in a study of blood T cell repertoires in COVID-19. Here immunoSEQ multiplex PCR was the method, and the copy in TCRdb shows in-frame clones only, minus some. The sample gives around 64,000 clones, more than 75% of which show up once; less than 2% is in the top ten. The sample was peripheral blood. The receptors come from a human donor in a cohort sampled during active COVID-19.

The V and J genes are TRBV24-1 and TRBJ2-5; TRBD1 matches 8 bases. The V and J ends lost 3 bases and 5 bases, in that order; junction bases with no gene match: 4. This CDR3 is built from 14 residues. Germline-derived CDR1 and CDR2 are KGHDR and SFDVKD. The CDR3 spells CATSDVDRGETQYF. The DNA for the CDR3 is TGTGCCACCAGTGATGTTGACAGGGGCGAGACCCAGTACTTC.

The chain uses TRBV7-3 and TRBJ2-2; weak D call: TRBD2 (5 bases). Trimming pared 5 bases from V and 8 bases from J, leaving 15 bases between. This CDR3 has 14 residues. Germline V gene lookup returns CDR1 SGHTA and CDR2 FQGTGA. The DNA for the CDR3 is TGTGCCAGCAGCGGGAGCCCTTATTCTGGGGAGCTGTTTTTT. Protein: CASSGSPYSGELFF.

The table lists this clone with a count of one. V usage is TRBV3-1 (or the pseudogene TRBV3-2) and J usage is TRBJ1-1; no reliable D call. V lost 0 bases and J 0 bases, leaving 8 bases between the germline ends. CDR1 is LGHDT, CDR2 YNNKEL, per germline (reference sequence). The CDR3 has 15 amino acids. The CDR3 DNA follows: TGTGCCAGCAGCCAAGATACCGAGATGAACACTGAAGCTTTCTTT. Protein: CASSQDTEMNTEAFF.

This clone was detected only a few times. V and J are TRBV2 and TRBJ1-2; D is possibly TRBD1 (5 bases). The V gene's germline CDR1 is SNHLY and CDR2 FYNNEI. V was trimmed by 0 bases and J by 4 bases, leaving 15 bases between them. CDR3 length: 16 residues. CDR3 coding DNA: TGTGCCAGCAGTGAAGCGGTATGGAGGGGAGGCTATGGCTACACCTTC. It translates to CASSEAVWRGGYGYTF.

V is TRBV2 and J is TRBJ2-3, with D maybe TRBD2 (5 bases). Trimming left V 10 bases short and J 0 bases short, with 17 bases between. This CDR3 contains 15 residues. The germline gives CDR1 SNHLY, CDR2 FYNNEI. The CDR3 here is CANNRLAVSTDTQYF. CDR3 DNA: TGTGCCAACAACCGGCTAGCAGTAAGCACAGATACGCAGTATTTT.

The chain recombines TRBV20-1 with TRBJ1-5, with D tentatively TRBD1 (5 bases). Looked up from germline, CDR1 is DFQATT and CDR2 is SNEGSKA (reference sequence). The length of the CDR3 is 11 residues. Trimming took 7 bases from V and 9 from J, leaving 13 bases between them. The CDR3 nucleotides are TGCAGTGTACCGGGGGGTGGGCCCCAGCATTTT. Its protein product is CSVPGGGPQHF.

The genes are TRBV4-1 and TRBJ2-7, with D tentatively TRBD2 (5 bases). The V gene's germline CDR1 is MGHRA and CDR2 YSYEKL. The V gene lost 4 bases and the J gene lost 5 bases, with 9 bases spanning the gap. This CDR3 contains 12 residues. CDR3 sequence (DNA): TGCGCCAGCAGCCTCCCCGGGGACGAGCAGTACTTC. Its protein is CASSLPGDEQYF.

This chain links TRBV6-1 with TRBJ2-7; a possible D gene is TRBD2 (6 bases). In germline, CDR1 is MNHNS, CDR2 SASEGT. The CDR3 length is 14 residues. The V and J ends lost 3 bases and 5 bases respectively, with 14 bases between them. CDR3 bases: TGTGCCAGCAGTGACCCCCCGGCGGGGCACGAGCAGTACTTC. Protein sequence: CASSDPPAGHEQYF.

The chain links TRBV24-1 to TRBJ2-7, with TRBD1 as a possible D gene (6 bases). V was pared by 4 bases and J by 0 bases, with 15 bases between. There are 16 residues in the CDR3. Germline CDR1 and CDR2: KGHDR and SFDVKD. The CDR3 bases are TGTGCCACCAGTGACCCCTCAGGGGCGAGCTCCTACGAGCAGTACTTC. Amino acids: CATSDPSGASSYEQYF.

The J gene is TRBJ2-2, the V gene TRBV7-3; TRBD2 matches 12 bases. V lost 5 bases, J lost 7 bases, and 14 bases stayed unmatched. The CDR3 totals 18 residues. Germline V CDR1 and CDR2: SGHTA, FQGTGA. Written as DNA, the CDR3 is TGTGCCAGCAGCCCCTGGAAGACTAGCGGGAGTTCTATCGGGGAGCTGTTTTTT. Residues: CASSPWKTSGSSIGELFF.

The rearrangement joins TRBV2 to TRBJ2-7, with TRBD2 identical over 9 bases. The CDR3 covers 14 residues. Germline lookup yields CDR1 SNHLY and CDR2 FYNNEI. V dropped 3 bases and J dropped 4; count of bases not matched to a gene: 4. CDR3: CASSEAGGLYEQYF. CDR3 DNA sequence: TGTGCCAGCAGTGAGGCGGGAGGGCTGTACGAGCAGTACTTC.

This rearrangement joins TRBV28 to TRBJ2-7, with a tentative D call TRBD2 (6 bases). The germline CDR1 and CDR2 sequences are MDHEN and SYDVKM. The CDR3 consists of 13 residues. V was trimmed by 8 bases and J by 4 bases, leaving 15 bases between them. CDR3: CASPLERAYEQYF. For the CDR3, the DNA is TGTGCCAGCCCTTTGGAGCGGGCGTACGAGCAGTACTTC.

The genes are TRBV7-9 and TRBJ2-2, with D unclear. There are 12 residues in the CDR3. The V end lost 8 bases, the J end lost 8 bases, and 12 bases lay between the germline ends. CDR1 is SEHNR and CDR2 is FQNEAQ in the germline V gene (reference sequence). Here the CDR3 DNA reads TGTGCCAGCCTATCCTGGGCGGGGGAGCTGTTTTTT. This gives the protein CASLSWAGELFF.

The chain combines TRBV11-3 with TRBJ2-1; maybe TRBD2 (5 bases). CDR1 SGHNT and CDR2 YENEEA come from the germline V gene. The CDR3 contains 13 residues. V was clipped by 4 bases and J by 7 bases, with 11 bases between them. DNA for the CDR3: TGTGCCAGCAGCTCCGGGGAATTTAATGAGCAGTTCTTC. Its translation is CASSSGEFNEQFF.

The chain combines TRBV4-1 with TRBJ2-2, with 7 bases that match TRBD2. The germline CDR1 and CDR2 sequences are MGHRA and YSYEKL. There are 16 residues in the CDR3. V trimming: 1 base; J trimming: 0 bases; junction bases outside the gene matches: 2. Here the CDR3 reads CASSQAGGANTGELFF. CDR3 sequence (DNA): TGCGCCAGCAGCCAAGCTGGGGGGGCGAACACCGGGGAGCTGTTTTTT.

The V and J genes are TRBV18 and TRBJ2-7, with D perhaps matching TRBD1 (9 bases). V was cut by 0 bases and J by 0 bases, with 24 bases left in between. The CDR3 has 20 residues. Germline V lookup: CDR1 KGHSH, CDR2 LQKENI. CDR3 DNA: TGTGCCAGCTCACCACCTACAGGGGGCGTGATAGCGGGAACCTCCTACGAGCAGTACTTC. Protein product: CASSPPTGGVIAGTSYEQYF.

This rearrangement joins TRBV5-4 to TRBJ1-1; TRBD1 matches at 8 bases. V gave up 0 bases and J gave up 0 bases; unmatched junction bases: 7. CDR1 is SGHNT, CDR2 YYREEE, per germline (reference sequence). CDR3 length equals 17 residues. In nucleotides, the CDR3 is TGTGCCAGCAGCTTGGGGACAGGGAGTAACATGAACACTGAAGCTTTCTTT. Protein product: CASSLGTGSNMNTEAFF.